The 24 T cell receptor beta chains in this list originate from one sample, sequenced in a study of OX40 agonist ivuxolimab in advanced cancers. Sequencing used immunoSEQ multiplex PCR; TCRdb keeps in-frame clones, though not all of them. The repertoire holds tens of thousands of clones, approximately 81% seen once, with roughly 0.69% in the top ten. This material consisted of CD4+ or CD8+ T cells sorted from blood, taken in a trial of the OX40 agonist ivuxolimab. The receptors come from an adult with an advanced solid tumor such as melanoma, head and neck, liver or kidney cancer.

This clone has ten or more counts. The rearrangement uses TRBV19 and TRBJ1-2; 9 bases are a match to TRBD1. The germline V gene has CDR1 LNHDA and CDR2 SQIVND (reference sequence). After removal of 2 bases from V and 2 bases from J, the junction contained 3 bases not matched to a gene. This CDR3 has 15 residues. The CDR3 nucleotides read TGTGCCAGTAGTATATCCGGGACAGGGAACTATGGCTACACCTTC. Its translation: CASSISGTGNYGYTF.

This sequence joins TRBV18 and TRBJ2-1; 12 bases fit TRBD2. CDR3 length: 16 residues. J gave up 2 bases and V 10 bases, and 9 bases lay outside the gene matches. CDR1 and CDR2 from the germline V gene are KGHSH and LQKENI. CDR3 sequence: CATYRTSGDAYNEQFF. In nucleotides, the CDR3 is TGTGCCACATATCGGACTAGCGGGGACGCCTACAATGAGCAGTTCTTC.

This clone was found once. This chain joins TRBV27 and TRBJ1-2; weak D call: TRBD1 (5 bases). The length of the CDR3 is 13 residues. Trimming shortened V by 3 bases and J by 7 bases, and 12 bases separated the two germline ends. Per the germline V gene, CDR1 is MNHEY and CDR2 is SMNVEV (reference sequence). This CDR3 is CASSFKGNGGYTF. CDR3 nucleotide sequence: TGTGCCAGCAGTTTTAAGGGGAATGGTGGCTACACCTTC.

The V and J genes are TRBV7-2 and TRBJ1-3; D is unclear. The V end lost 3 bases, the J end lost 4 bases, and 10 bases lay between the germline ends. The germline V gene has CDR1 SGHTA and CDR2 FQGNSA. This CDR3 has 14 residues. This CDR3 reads CASSLTLGGNTIYF. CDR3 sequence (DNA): TGTGCCAGCAGCTTGACGTTAGGGGGAAACACCATATATTTT.

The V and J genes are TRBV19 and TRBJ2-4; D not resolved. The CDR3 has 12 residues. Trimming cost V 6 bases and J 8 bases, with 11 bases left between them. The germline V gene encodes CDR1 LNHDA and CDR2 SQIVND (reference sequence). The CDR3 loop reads CASRSTAYIQYF. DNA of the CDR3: TGTGCCAGTAGGAGTACAGCATACATTCAGTACTTC.

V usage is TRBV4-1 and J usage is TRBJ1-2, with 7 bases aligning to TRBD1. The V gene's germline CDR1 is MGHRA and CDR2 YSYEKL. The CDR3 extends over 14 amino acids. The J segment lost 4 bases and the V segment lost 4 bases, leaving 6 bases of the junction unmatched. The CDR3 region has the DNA TGCGCCAGCAGCCGGACATACAGGGGCTATGGCTACACCTTC. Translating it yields CASSRTYRGYGYTF.

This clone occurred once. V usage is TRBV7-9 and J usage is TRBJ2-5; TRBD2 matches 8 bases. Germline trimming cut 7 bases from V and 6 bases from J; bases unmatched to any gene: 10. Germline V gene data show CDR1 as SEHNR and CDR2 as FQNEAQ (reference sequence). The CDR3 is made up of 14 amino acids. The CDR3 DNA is TGTGCCAGCACTGAAAGCGGGGGCCCCCAGACCCAGTACTTC. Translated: CASTESGGPQTQYF.

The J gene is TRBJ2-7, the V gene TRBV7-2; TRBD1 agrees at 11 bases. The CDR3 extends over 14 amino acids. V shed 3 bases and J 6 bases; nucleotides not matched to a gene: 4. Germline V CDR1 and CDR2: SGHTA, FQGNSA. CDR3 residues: CASSFSGQGGEQYF. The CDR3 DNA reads TGTGCCAGCAGCTTCTCGGGACAGGGGGGCGAGCAGTACTTC.

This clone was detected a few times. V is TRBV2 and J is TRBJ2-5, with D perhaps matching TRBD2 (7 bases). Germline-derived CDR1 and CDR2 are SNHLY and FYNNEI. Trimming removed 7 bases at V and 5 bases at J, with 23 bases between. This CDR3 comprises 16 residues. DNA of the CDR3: TGTGCCAGCACCGAGAGGCCGGGGGGCCTCGGGGAGACCCAGTACTTC. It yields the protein CASTERPGGLGETQYF.

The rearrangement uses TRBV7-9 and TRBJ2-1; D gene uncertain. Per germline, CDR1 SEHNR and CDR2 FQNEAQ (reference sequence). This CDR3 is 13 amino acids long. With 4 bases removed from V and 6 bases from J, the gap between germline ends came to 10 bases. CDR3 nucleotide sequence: TGTGCCAGCAGCTCCTCCCCGGCCAATGAGCAGTTCTTC. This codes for CASSSSPANEQFF.

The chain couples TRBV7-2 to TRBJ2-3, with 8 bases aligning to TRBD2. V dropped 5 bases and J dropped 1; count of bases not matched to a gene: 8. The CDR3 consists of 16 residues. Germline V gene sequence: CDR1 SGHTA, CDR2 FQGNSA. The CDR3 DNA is TGTGCCAGCAGCACCTACTCGCGGGGGGGCACAGATACGCAGTATTTT. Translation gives CASSTYSRGGTDTQYF. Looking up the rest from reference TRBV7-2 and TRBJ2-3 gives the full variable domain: GAGVSQSPSNKVTEKGKDVELRCDPISGHTALYWYRQSLGQGLEFLIYFQGNSAPDKSGLPSDRFSAERTGGSVSTLTIQRTQQEDSAVYLCASSTYSRGGTDTQYFGPGTRLTVL.

The chain's CDR3 is CASSQGDRVSGYTF. CDR3 in DNA: TGTGCCAGTAGCCAAGGGGACAGGGTATCTGGCTACACCTTC. The chain employs TRBV19 and TRBJ1-2; TRBD1 agrees at 9 bases. The CDR3 loop spans 14 amino acids. Germline V gene lookup returns CDR1 LNHDA and CDR2 SQIVND (reference sequence). V shed 6 bases, J shed 7 bases, and the junction held 9 bases outside the gene matches.

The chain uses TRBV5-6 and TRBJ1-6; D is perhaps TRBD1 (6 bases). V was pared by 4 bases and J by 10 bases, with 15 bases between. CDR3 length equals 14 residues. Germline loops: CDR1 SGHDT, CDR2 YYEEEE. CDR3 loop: CASSRDRLGSPLHF. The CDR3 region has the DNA TGTGCCAGCAGCCGTGACAGGCTAGGGTCACCCCTCCACTTT.

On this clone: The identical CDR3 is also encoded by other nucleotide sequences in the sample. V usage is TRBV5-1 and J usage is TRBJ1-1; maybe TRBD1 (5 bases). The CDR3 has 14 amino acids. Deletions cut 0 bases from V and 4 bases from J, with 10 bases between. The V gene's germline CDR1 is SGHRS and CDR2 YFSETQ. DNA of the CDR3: TGCGCCAGCAGCTTGGAAGGGGTAGTCACTGAAGCTTTCTTT. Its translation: CASSLEGVVTEAFF.

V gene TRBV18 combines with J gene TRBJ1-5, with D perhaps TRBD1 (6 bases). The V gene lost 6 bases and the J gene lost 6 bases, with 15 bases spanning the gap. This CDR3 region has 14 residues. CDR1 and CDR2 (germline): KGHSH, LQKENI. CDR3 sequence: CASSRQEGGQPQHF. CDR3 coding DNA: TGTGCCAGCTCTCGACAGGAGGGCGGTCAGCCCCAGCATTTT.

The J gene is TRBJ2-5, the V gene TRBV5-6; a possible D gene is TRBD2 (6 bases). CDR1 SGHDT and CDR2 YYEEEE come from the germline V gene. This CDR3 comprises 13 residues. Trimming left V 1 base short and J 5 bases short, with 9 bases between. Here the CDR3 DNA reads TGTGCCAGCAGCTTGCCTGGGGGGGAGACCCAGTACTTC. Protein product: CASSLPGGETQYF.

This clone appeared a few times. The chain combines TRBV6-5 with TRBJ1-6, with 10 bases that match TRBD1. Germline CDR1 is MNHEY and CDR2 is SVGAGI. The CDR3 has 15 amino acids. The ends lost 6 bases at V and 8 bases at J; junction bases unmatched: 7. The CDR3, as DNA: TGTGCCAGCAGAAAAACCGGGACAGGGGATTCACCCCTCCACTTT. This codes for CASRKTGTGDSPLHF.

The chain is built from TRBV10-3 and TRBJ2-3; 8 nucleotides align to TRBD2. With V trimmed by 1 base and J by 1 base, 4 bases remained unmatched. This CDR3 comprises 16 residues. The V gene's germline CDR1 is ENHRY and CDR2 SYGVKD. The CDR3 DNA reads TGTGCCATCAGTGAGTGGGAAGCGGGGGGCACAGATACGCAGTATTTT. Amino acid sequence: CAISEWEAGGTDTQYF.

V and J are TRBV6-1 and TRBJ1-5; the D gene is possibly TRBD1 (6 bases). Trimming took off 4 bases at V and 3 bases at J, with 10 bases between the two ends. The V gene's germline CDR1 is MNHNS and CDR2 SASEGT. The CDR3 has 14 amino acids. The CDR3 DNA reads TGTGCCAGCAGTGCCGGACAGCCCAATCAGCCCCAGCATTTT. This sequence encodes CASSAGQPNQPQHF.

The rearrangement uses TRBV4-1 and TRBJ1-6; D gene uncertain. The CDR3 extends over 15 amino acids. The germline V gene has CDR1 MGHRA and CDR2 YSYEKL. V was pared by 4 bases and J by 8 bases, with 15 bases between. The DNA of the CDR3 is TGCGCCAGCAGCCCCCTTCCACCACCATATTCACCCCTCCACTTT. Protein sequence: CASSPLPPPYSPLHF.

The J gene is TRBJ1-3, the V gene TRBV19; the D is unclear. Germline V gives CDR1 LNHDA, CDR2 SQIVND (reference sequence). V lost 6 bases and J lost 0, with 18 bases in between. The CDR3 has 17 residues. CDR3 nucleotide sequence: TGTGCCAGTAGCCGCATCCCGAACCGGAGCTCTGGAAACACCATATATTTT. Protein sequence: CASSRIPNRSSGNTIYF.

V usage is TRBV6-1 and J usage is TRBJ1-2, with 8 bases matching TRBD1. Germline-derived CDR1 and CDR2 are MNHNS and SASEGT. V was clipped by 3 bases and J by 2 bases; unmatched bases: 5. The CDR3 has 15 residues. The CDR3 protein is CASSEGSGGNYGYTF. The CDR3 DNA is TGTGCCAGCAGTGAGGGGTCAGGGGGCAACTATGGCTACACCTTC.

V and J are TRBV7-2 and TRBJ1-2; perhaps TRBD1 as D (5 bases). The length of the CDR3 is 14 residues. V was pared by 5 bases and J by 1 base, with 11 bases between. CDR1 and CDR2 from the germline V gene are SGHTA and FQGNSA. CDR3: CASSPGAFNYGYTF. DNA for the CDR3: TGTGCCAGCAGCCCCGGGGCCTTTAACTATGGCTACACCTTC.

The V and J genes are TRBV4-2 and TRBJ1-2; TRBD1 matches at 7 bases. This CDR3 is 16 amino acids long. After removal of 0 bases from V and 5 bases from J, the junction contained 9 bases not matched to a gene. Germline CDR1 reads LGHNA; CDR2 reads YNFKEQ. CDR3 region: CASSQDVGTVIYGYTF. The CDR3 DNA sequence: TGTGCCAGCAGCCAAGATGTAGGGACAGTCATATATGGCTACACCTTC.